This T cell receptor (beta chain) came from a study of cytomegalovirus exposure and HLA in healthy donors (dated by TCRdb to about 2017). In terms of the full investigation: According to an earlier analysis of around 600 of the donors, some 170 million T cells yielded 100 million or so unique TCR beta sequences and around 300 Gb of sequence data. Several DR-DQ haplotypes were treated as single units for association and clustering because of strong linkage in the cohort. Besides the first cohort of 666 subjects, a separate validation cohort made up of 95 to 150 different subjects was used. Among roughly 370 genotyped donors of the cohort, an average of approximately 230,000 unique TCR beta nucleotide sequences were sequenced per donor, roughly 20% of them non-productive. A later analysis re-examined previously published TCR beta repertoires from more than 600 donors and added high-resolution HLA genotyping to investigate patterns of TCR occurrence. The number of donors typed differed by locus, with about 629-640 for A, B, C, DRB1 and DQB1, more than 500 for DQA1, approximately 570 for DPA1, and some 450 for DPB1. To predict cytomegalovirus infection status, the study combined high-throughput TCR immunosequencing, statistical association of individual TCRs with disease status, and machine learning. Of the roughly 400 genotyped donors, 65% to 90% fell in the genetic ancestry cluster associated with self-reported Caucasian donors. An early release that covered approximately 600 HLA-typed donors contained around 300 gigabases of sequencing data and about 93 million unique TCR sequences. HLA typing included class I and class II loci at four-digit resolution. The study was designed to test whether signatures of past pathogen exposure could be identified by cataloging public T cell receptors. Donor age, sex, ethnicity and CMV serostatus were collected together with the repertoire data. The later analysis used no new phenotypic data to find candidate immune exposures, relying instead on TCR beta sequences and their occurrence across donors. Every discovery cohort repertoire had been produced on one sequencing platform. An earlier analysis of 500 to 750 of the donors applied high-throughput TCR beta sequencing to assess whether each TCR beta V gene segment acted as functional or pseudogenic. The study used immunosequencing to profile the T cell repertoires of approximately 630 subjects and linked those repertoires to cytomegalovirus serostatus. A later genetic analysis used genome-wide SNP genotypes for about three fifths of the 666 donors, treating that subset as a discovery cohort. Paper-wide results and their limitations: In a later analysis, HLA-associated TCR beta chains were found to be more clonally expanded and to have lower generation probabilities than equally common non-associated chains. CMV serostatus was the only immune exposure information available for the cohort. Seventeen rarely observed V segments, including chromosome 9 orphons, were excluded from the earlier analysis of a few hundred of the donors because counts were too low. In a later genetic analysis, fewer N-insertions in productive TCRs were reported among donors in an Asian-associated ancestry cluster than the roughly 700-donor mean. Most TCR sequences were seen in very few donors, while some public TCRs were found in many individuals. In a later analysis, most CMV-associated TCR beta chains were found to appear HLA-restricted, with HLA associations seemingly driven largely by CMV exposure. Correlated functional status among segregating V segments might be attributable to linkage disequilibrium, but an unknown experimental factor could not be ruled out. An earlier analysis of approximately 540 of the donors showed that most TCR beta V segments appeared in productive rearrangements either about 87% or about 30% of the time, which broadly matched IMGT annotations. In this cohort, only TCR beta chains were sequenced, and detectable features were limited by the absence of alpha or paired-chain data. In vitro tests confirmed that a few of the cytomegalovirus-associated TCR beta chains recognize cytomegalovirus antigens. A further reported finding was that TCR beta sequences accurately predicted the HLA-A and HLA-B alleles for most subjects in the first cohort. The study listed 150 to 200 TCR beta chains as associated with cytomegalovirus. When HLA alleles, especially DR and DQ, strongly co-occurred, TCR associations were difficult to assign to individual alleles. The authors suggested that the approach could potentially be generalized to other disease states and immunological phenotypes. An association between a missense DCLRE1C variant and V-gene and J-gene trimming of TCR beta chains was found in a later genetic analysis and replicated in an independent cohort. The sequencing pipeline was judged likely to have produced a cluster of highly shared sequence variants as a technical artifact. Roughly uniform sequencing depth across donors was assumed in presence/absence analyses, although this assumption may not hold. Because HLA typing was unavailable for some donors at each locus, only the typed subset was used in association tests. A later analysis found that TCR association rates varied across HLA loci, with DRB1 alleles showing the most associated TCRs and HLA-C alleles the fewest. The classifier was reported to diagnose cytomegalovirus status with high specificity and sensitivity in both the original and validation cohorts. According to a later analysis, parvovirus B19, influenza, CMV and Epstein-Barr virus appeared linked to several top co-occurrence clusters. A later analysis associated about 16,000 TCR beta sequences with specific HLA alleles at a false discovery rate of 0.05. Some IMGT-functional V segments, including TRBV6-2 and TRBV6-3, could not be told apart with the 87-base-pair reads, so those segments were excluded.

In total, about 650 healthy bone marrow donors made up the cohort. All cohort members were sampled while nominally healthy, although unrecorded immune exposures were likely present. The donor tested CMV seropositive, placing the donor among the approximately 290 seropositive members of the cohort. Each donor provided a peripheral blood sample, and peripheral blood mononuclear cells were used for TCR beta sequencing. The Qiagen DNeasy Blood Extraction Kit was used to extract genomic DNA from the blood cell samples. On this clone itself: Its antigen remains unidentified. No base quality values were provided; no much bigger clone lies one nucleotide off. Other nucleotide sequences in the sample specify the same CDR3.

The library was obtained by the immunoSEQ multiplex PCR assay. A mixture of 60 forward primers for TCR Vbeta segments and 13 reverse primers for TCR Jbeta segments was used in the multiplex PCR. Amplification of the CDR3 region of rearranged TCR beta genes was performed with a multiplex PCR assay on genomic DNA. Amplified TCR beta libraries were sequenced as 87-base-pair reads on the Illumina HiSeq System. Under the source paper's analysis protocol: A later analysis counted around 72 million unique TCR beta chains across the 500 to 850 repertoires, and around 9.9 million of these chains were shared by at least two donors. A nearest-neighbor algorithm error-corrected the raw reads and collapsed the reads into unique sequences, merging closely related sequences to remove PCR and sequencing errors. Alignment of CDR3 sequences to IMGT reference sequences was used to assign V, D and J gene segments. For a sequence to be retained, at least a six-nucleotide match to both a V gene segment and a J gene segment was required. A rearrangement was called productive if the CDR3 had no stop codons and remained in frame with V and J, and every other rearrangement was called non-productive. CDR3 was defined by IMGT convention, running from the second conserved V-encoded cysteine to the conserved J-encoded phenylalanine. The earlier analysis of a few hundred of the donors excluded any sequence lacking an unambiguous match to a single V gene segment. An earlier analysis of 587 of the donors called V segments functional above 56.7% productive rearrangements and segregating when the between-donor standard deviation exceeded 5%. A statistical classification framework was built to diagnose cytomegalovirus status from the catalog of TCR beta chain sequences. In a later analysis, V and J genes were assigned by comparing TCR nucleotide sequences against IMGT/GENE-DB human TR gene sequences. Using the TCRdist pipeline, a later analysis assigned CDR3 sequences along with most-parsimonious VDJ recombination scenarios. In a later analysis, each TCR beta chain was defined by its CDR3 amino acid sequence together with its V-gene family, and reads without a unique V-gene family were excluded. In a later analysis, around 650 highly shared, low-generation-probability nucleotide sequences were removed to address suspected cross-contamination and a sequencing artifact. In a later analysis, a clonal expansion index for each public chain was calculated from normalized within-repertoire ranks of inferred template counts. Generation probabilities in a later analysis came from a VDJ recombination model fitted to out-of-frame rearrangements, and those results were checked against IGoR. Hypergeometric tests were used in a later analysis to score TCR-TCR, TCR-HLA and TCR-CMV co-occurrence, with a repertoire-size bias correction applied to the TCR pairs. To estimate false discovery rates, a later analysis permuted the HLA or CMV assignments 20 times. In a later analysis, co-occurring TCRs were grouped using DBSCAN, and TCRdist sequence similarity was added for clustering within HLA-allele-positive subsets. Repertoires with fewer than 30,000 or more than 120,000 public chains, plus five repertoires with anomalous nucleotide sharing, were excluded from co-occurrence clustering. This is the immuneACCESS table as TCRdb keeps it, with only in-frame sequences that have V and J called. A part of the clones is gone; compared with another copy, unresolved V genes explain less than half, and the rest is unexplained. The V and J calls and the clone size are those of that table, but D and trimming were determined from the DNA. Within this sample are 150,000 or so clones, with about two thirds of them counted one time only. More than 9% of the sample comes from the top ten.

The CDR3 contains 13 residues, cysteine and phenylalanine counted. Only the CDR3 DNA stays, 39 bases, in frame from base 1. V drops 0 bases and J drops 7 bases, leaving 12 bases in between. CDR1 and CDR2, per the germline V gene (reference sequence), are GTSNPN and SVGIG. Sample: PBMCs. The rearranged segments are TRBV30 and TRBJ1-2; TRBD1 is a weak D gene call, 6 bases matching. This sequence originates from a man younger than 45 in good health and CMV-seropositive. The sequenced DNA: TGTGCCTGGAGTGTACAGGACAGTGGTGGCTACACCTTC. It translates as CAWSVQDSGGYTF.